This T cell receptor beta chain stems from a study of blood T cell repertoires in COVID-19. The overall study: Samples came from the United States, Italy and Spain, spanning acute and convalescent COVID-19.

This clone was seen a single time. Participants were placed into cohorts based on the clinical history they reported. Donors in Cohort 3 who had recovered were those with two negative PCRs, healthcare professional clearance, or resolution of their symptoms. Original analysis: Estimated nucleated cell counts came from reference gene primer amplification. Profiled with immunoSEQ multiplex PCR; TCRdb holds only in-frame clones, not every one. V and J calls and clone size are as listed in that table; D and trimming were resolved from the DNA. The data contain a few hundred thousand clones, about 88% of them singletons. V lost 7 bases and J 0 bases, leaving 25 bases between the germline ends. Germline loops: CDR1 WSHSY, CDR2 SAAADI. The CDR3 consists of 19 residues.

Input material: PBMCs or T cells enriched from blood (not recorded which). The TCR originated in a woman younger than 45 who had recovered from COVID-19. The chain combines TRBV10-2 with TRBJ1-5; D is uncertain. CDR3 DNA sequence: TGCGCCAGCACGTATGGCCGGGCCGGGGAACCTTATAGCAATCAGCCCCAGCATTTT. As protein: CASTYGRAGEPYSNQPQHF.